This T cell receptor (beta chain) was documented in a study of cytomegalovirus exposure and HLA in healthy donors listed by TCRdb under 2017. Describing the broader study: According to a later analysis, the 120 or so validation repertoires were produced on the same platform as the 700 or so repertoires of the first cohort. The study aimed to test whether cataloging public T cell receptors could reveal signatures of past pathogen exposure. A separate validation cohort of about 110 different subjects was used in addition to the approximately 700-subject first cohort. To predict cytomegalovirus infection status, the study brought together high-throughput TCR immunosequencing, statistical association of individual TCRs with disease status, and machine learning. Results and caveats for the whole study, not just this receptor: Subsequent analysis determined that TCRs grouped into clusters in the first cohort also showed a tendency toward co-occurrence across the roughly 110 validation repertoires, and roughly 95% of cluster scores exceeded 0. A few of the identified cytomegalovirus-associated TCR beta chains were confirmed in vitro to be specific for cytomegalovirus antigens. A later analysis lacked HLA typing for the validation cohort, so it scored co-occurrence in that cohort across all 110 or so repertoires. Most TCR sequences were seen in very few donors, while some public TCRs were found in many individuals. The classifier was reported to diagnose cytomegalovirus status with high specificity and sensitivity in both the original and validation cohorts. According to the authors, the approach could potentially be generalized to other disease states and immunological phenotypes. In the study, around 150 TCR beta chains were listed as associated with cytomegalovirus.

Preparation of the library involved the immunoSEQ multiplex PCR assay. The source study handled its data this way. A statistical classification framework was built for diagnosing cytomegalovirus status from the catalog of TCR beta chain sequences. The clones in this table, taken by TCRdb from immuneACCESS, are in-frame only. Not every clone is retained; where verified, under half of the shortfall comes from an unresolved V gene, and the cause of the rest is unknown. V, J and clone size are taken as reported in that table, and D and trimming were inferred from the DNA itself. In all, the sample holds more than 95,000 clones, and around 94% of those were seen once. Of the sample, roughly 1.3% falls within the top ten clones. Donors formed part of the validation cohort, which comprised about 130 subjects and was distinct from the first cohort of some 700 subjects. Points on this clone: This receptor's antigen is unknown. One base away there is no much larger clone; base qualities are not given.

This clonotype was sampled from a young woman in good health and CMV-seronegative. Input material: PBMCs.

In nucleotide form, the sequence is TGTGCCAGCAGGATGGGACAGGGCTTTTCGTCTGGCTACACCTTC. Its translation is CASRMGQGFSSGYTF. The chain is encoded by TRBV6-5 joined to TRBJ1-2, and TRBD1 matches 9 of the central bases. The CDR3 spans 15 residues, from the cysteine through the phenylalanine. CDR3 DNA only is kept here, 45 bases in frame from base 1. CDR1 and CDR2, looked up from the germline V gene, are MNHEY and SVGAGI. Germline trimming amounts to 6 bases on V and 7 bases on J, with 12 as the count of junction bases outside the gene matches.